The 30 T cell receptor beta chains listed next were all sequenced from one sample in a study of human T cells and chemical hapten exposure. Each CDR3 protein gets one entry after TCRdb re-called the RACE reads with MiXCR. The sample carries some 380,000 distinct CDR3 sequences, around 5% recorded once. Time point defined: patch test 1, 2 weeks after DPC sensitization. Treatment of the sample: therapeutic diphenylcyclopropenone sensitization with weekly scalp DPC. The material sequenced was whole blood, taken in connection with sensitization to the hapten diphenylcyclopropenone (DPC). These TCRs come from a woman between 45 and 65 years old with alopecia areata. Some clones in this sample may be carry-over from other donors' samples.

This clonotype was counted at least ten times. The V call is TRBV30, the J call TRBJ2-1, with D possibly being TRBD2 (6 bases). Germline CDR1 reads GTSNPN; CDR2 reads SVGIG (reference sequence). The length of the CDR3 is 11 residues. The V and J ends lost 5 bases and 7 bases respectively, with 9 bases between them. The CDR3 here is CAWAGRNEQFF. Here the CDR3 DNA reads TGTGCCTGGGCGGGAAGGAATGAGCAGTTCTTC.

As DNA, the CDR3 is TGTGCCAGCAGTTTCGCCGTTCGCTTCGAAGCTTTCTTT. Its translation: CASSFAVRFEAFF. The chain uses TRBV12-3 or TRBV12-4 and TRBJ1-1; D gene unclear. This CDR3 is built from 13 residues. V gave up 3 bases and J gave up 8 bases, with 13 bases separating them.

In its sample, this clonotype was seen many times. V usage is TRBV4-3 and J usage is TRBJ2-7; the match to TRBD1 covers 7 bases. V dropped 0 bases and J dropped 4; count of bases not matched to a gene: 6. The CDR3 spans 15 residues. The germline V gene has CDR1 LGHNA and CDR2 YSLEER. The CDR3 sequence is CASSQDLGQMYEQYF. CDR3 nucleotide sequence: TGCGCCAGCAGCCAAGACTTGGGACAGATGTACGAGCAGTACTTC.

This clonotype showed up many times. Germline and junction disagree at one end, which may indicate a read error. The chain uses TRBV30 and TRBJ1-1; D gene uncertain. The CDR3 runs 12 residues. In germline, CDR1 is GTSNPN, CDR2 SVGIG (reference sequence). The CDR3, as DNA: TGTGCTTGGATGGTAACGAACACTGAAGCTTTCTTT. Protein sequence: CAWMVTNTEAFF. The full variable domain, with the rest looked up from reference TRBV30 and TRBJ1-1, is SQTIHQWPATLVQPVGSPLSLECTVEGTSNPNLYWYRQAAGRGLQLLFYSVGIGQISSEVPQNLSASRPQDRQFILSSKKLLLSDSGFYLCAWMVTNTEAFFGQGTRLTVV.

This clonotype was counted many times. The chain joins TRBV21-1 to TRBJ1-1; TRBD1, the D gene given by the table, was not confirmed from the DNA. TRBV21-1 is designated a pseudogene. This CDR3 has 16 amino acids. CDR3 sequence: CASSKAKQGKGTEAFF. CDR3 nucleotides: TGTGCCAGCAGCAAGGCTAAACAGGGGAAGGGAACTGAAGCTTTCTTT.

The V and J genes are TRBV6-6 and TRBJ2-7, with 12 nucleotides matching TRBD2. Germline V CDR1 and CDR2: MNHNY, SVGAGI (reference sequence). The CDR3 spans 16 residues. V was pared by 7 bases and J by 3 bases, with 10 bases of the junction left unmatched. The CDR3 region is CASNARLAGVNYEQYF. CDR3 nucleotides: TGTGCCAGCAACGCGAGACTAGCGGGAGTGAACTACGAGCAGTACTTC.

This clonotype was seen only a few times. CDR3 loop: CASSFSDLNEKLFF. DNA of the CDR3: TGTGCCAGCAGTTTTTCGGACCTTAATGAAAAACTGTTTTTT. V and J are TRBV28 and TRBJ1-4; D is ambiguous. The V gene lost 3 bases and the J gene lost 4 bases, with 9 bases spanning the gap. Per the germline V gene, CDR1 is MDHEN and CDR2 is SYDVKM. The CDR3 spans 14 residues.

The gene calls are TRBV7-9 and TRBJ2-7, with D perhaps TRBD1 (7 bases). The V end lost 8 bases, the J end lost 2 bases, and 19 bases lay between the germline ends. CDR3 size: 15 residues. Per the germline V gene, CDR1 is SEHNR and CDR2 is FQNEAQ (reference sequence). The CDR3 loop is CASLRDQGGPYEQYF. The CDR3 DNA reads as TGTGCCAGCCTACGAGACCAGGGGGGACCCTACGAGCAGTACTTC.

This clonotype was recorded many times. The chain couples TRBV4-1 to TRBJ1-1; no firm D call. Trimming shortened V by 0 bases and J by 4 bases, and 12 bases separated the two germline ends. The CDR3 contains 15 residues. Looked up from germline, CDR1 is MGHRA and CDR2 is YSYEKL. CDR3 nucleotides: TGCGCCAGCAGCCAAGATAGTAATGGCGGCACTGAAGCTTTCTTT. It codes for CASSQDSNGGTEAFF.

This clonotype was observed at least ten times. The gene calls are TRBV7-2 and TRBJ2-2; D is possibly TRBD1 (6 bases). The CDR3 is 15 amino acids. Trimming removed 2 bases at V and 3 bases at J, with 10 bases between. Germline CDR1 and CDR2: SGHTA and FQGNSA. This CDR3 is CASSLQGTDTGELFF. DNA for the CDR3: TGTGCCAGCAGCTTACAGGGGACGGACACCGGGGAGCTGTTTTTT.

The rearrangement links TRBV9 to TRBJ2-5, with D perhaps matching TRBD2 (6 bases). V shed 0 bases and J shed 1 base, with 7 bases lying between them. Germline V gene lookup returns CDR1 SGDLS and CDR2 YYNGEE. The CDR3 contains 14 residues. This CDR3 is CASSVGDFQETQYF. CDR3 DNA: TGTGCCAGCAGCGTAGGGGACTTCCAAGAGACCCAGTACTTC.

This clonotype was counted ten times or more. This chain uses TRBV27 with TRBJ2-7, with TRBD2 as a possible D gene (6 bases). V was cut by 3 bases and J by 5 bases, with 14 bases left in between. CDR1 is MNHEY and CDR2 is SMNVEV in the germline V gene (reference sequence). The CDR3 contains 14 residues. CDR3 bases: TGTGCCAGCAGTTTGGCCCCGGGAGTCCACGAGCAGTACTTC. Its protein product is CASSLAPGVHEQYF.

The chain joins TRBV28 to TRBJ2-5, with 10 nucleotides matching TRBD2. Germline assignment: CDR1 MDHEN and CDR2 SYDVKM. The CDR3 runs to 14 residues. V shed 7 bases and J 4 bases; nucleotides not matched to a gene: 6. CDR3 sequence reads: CASTLAGAGETQYF. The CDR3 DNA is TGTGCCAGCACGCTAGCGGGAGCAGGAGAGACCCAGTACTTC.

This clonotype was counted ten times or more. The chain uses TRBV9 and TRBJ1-1, with D unresolved. CDR1 and CDR2 (germline): SGDLS, YYNGEE. With 0 bases removed from V and 0 bases from J, the gap between germline ends came to 12 bases. CDR3 length equals 16 residues. CDR3 amino acids: CASSVGGGYVNTEAFF. CDR3 sequence (DNA): TGTGCCAGCAGCGTAGGAGGAGGGTACGTGAACACTGAAGCTTTCTTT.

This clonotype was counted at least ten times. The chain links TRBV28 to TRBJ1-2, with 9 bases identical to TRBD1. The CDR3 has 13 amino acids. V trimming: 6 bases; J trimming: 4 bases; junction bases outside the gene matches: 3. Germline V lookup: CDR1 MDHEN, CDR2 SYDVKM. The CDR3 nucleotides read TGTGCCAGCAGGAGACAGGGGGGCTATGGCTACACCTTC. It specifies CASRRQGGYGYTF.

This clonotype was seen many times. Here the CDR3 DNA reads TGTGCCAGCAGCCAAGACGGGACTAGCGGGGGAGTCTATGAGCAGTTCTTC. Protein product: CASSQDGTSGGVYEQFF. The chain has TRBV4-2 and TRBJ2-1, with TRBD2 matching over 14 bases. The germline CDR1 and CDR2 sequences are LGHNA and YNFKEQ. The CDR3 totals 17 residues. V was clipped by 0 bases and J by 8 bases; unmatched bases: 6.

This clonotype was recorded at least ten times. This CDR3 is CASSLSFSGQETQYF. CDR3 sequence (DNA): TGCGCCAGCAGCTTGTCTTTTAGCGGCCAAGAGACCCAGTACTTC. The rearrangement links TRBV5-1 to TRBJ2-5, with a weak D call TRBD2 (6 bases). Trimming stripped 1 base from V and 1 base from J, with 11 bases between. CDR3 size: 15 residues. Germline CDR1 reads SGHRS; CDR2 reads YFSETQ. Full variable domain (missing parts from reference TRBV5-1 and TRBJ2-5): KAGVTQTPRYLIKTRGQQVTLSCSPISGHRSVSWYQQTPGQGLQFLFEYFSETQRNKGNFPGRFSGRQFSNSRSEMNVSTLELGDSALYLCASSLSFSGQETQYFGPGTRLLVL.

The chain recombines TRBV29-1 with TRBJ2-3, with TRBD1 as a possible D gene (5 bases). Trimming took off 5 bases at V and 2 bases at J, with 11 bases between the two ends. The CDR3 consists of 13 residues. CDR1 and CDR2 from the germline V gene are SQVTM and ANQGSEA. CDR3 sequence (DNA): TGCAGCGTTAATCAGGGCGACACAGATACGCAGTATTTT. Translation gives CSVNQGDTDTQYF.

In this sample, this clonotype turned up many times. This chain joins TRBV7-6 and TRBJ2-7; 13 bases are shared with TRBD2. Germline V gene sequence: CDR1 SGHVS, CDR2 FNYEAQ. Trimming at V came to 0 bases and at J to 6 bases, leaving 17 bases not matched to a gene. The CDR3 consists of 20 residues. The DNA of the CDR3 is TGTGCCAGCAGCTTAGCCAATCATCTCTGGACTAGCGGGAGAACGTCCGAGCAGTACTTC. Protein product: CASSLANHLWTSGRTSEQYF.

The table lists this clonotype with many counts. V gene TRBV13 combines with J gene TRBJ2-3, with unresolved D. CDR1 and CDR2 (germline): PRHDT, FYEKMQ (reference sequence). CDR3 size: 15 residues. V lost 0 bases and J lost 0, with 7 bases in between. The CDR3 sequence: CASSLGEVSTDTQYF. The CDR3, as DNA: TGTGCCAGCAGCTTAGGCGAAGTCAGCACAGATACGCAGTATTTT.

This clonotype was seen many times. V and J are TRBV7-9 and TRBJ2-3; the D gene is possibly TRBD2 (5 bases). The CDR3 totals 15 residues. From germline, CDR1 is SEHNR and CDR2 FQNEAQ (reference sequence). The V end was cut by 1 base, the J end by 0 bases, with 8 bases between. For the CDR3, the DNA is TGTGCCAGCAGCTTAGTGCGGGCGAGCACAGATACGCAGTATTTT. Its translation is CASSLVRASTDTQYF.

The CDR3 nucleotides are TGTGCCAGCAGCCCCAGGACGGCGGTGGGCAATCAGCCCCAGCATTTT. This encodes CASSPRTAVGNQPQHF. The chain joins TRBV5-5 to TRBJ1-5; D not resolved. This CDR3 region has 16 residues. In germline, CDR1 is SGHKS, CDR2 YYEKEE (reference sequence). Trimming took 4 bases from V and 2 from J, leaving 16 bases between them.

Ten or more counts support this clonotype. CDR3 bases: TGTGCCAGCAGCTTATCGGGGGGGCAATCACCCCTCCACTTT. Protein: CASSLSGGQSPLHF. The chain couples TRBV7-8 to TRBJ1-6; maybe TRBD1 (6 bases). Germline-derived CDR1 and CDR2 are SGHVS and FQNEAQ. CDR3 size: 14 residues. V was shortened by 2 bases and J by 10 bases, with 12 bases between the two germline ends.

This clonotype was found many times. The chain combines TRBV7-9 with TRBJ1-1, with D tentatively TRBD1 (6 bases). The CDR3 has 15 amino acids. V shed 3 bases and J shed 5 bases, with 16 bases lying between them. The V gene's germline CDR1 is SEHNR and CDR2 FQNEAQ (reference sequence). The CDR3 is CASSFSGTPRTEAFF. The CDR3 coding sequence is TGTGCCAGCAGCTTTTCCGGGACACCGAGGACTGAAGCTTTCTTT. Combining the CDR3 with reference TRBV7-9 and TRBJ1-1 gives the whole variable domain DTGVSQNPRHKITKRGQNVTFRCDPISEHNRLYWYRQTLGQGPEFLTYFQNEAQLEKSRLLSDRFSAERPKGSFSTLEIQRTEQGDSAMYLCASSFSGTPRTEAFFGQGTRLTVV.

The table lists this clonotype with many counts. The rearrangement joins TRBV2 to TRBJ1-3; no clear D gene. The CDR3 covers 12 residues. From germline, CDR1 is SNHLY and CDR2 FYNNEI. The V and J ends lost 7 bases and 0 bases respectively, with 4 bases between them. The CDR3 loop reads CASMASGNTIYF. The DNA for the CDR3 is TGTGCCAGCATGGCCTCTGGAAACACCATATATTTT.

This clonotype was counted many times. A junction end diverges from the germline sequence, so it may reflect a read error. The chain combines TRBV5-1 with TRBJ2-7, with a weak D call TRBD2 (6 bases). The CDR3 runs to 12 residues. The germline V gene has CDR1 SGHRS and CDR2 YFSETQ. CDR3 coding DNA: TGCGCCAGCAGCTTGGCCGGAGGCGGAGGGGACTTC. Residues: CASSLAGGGGDF.

The genes are TRBV12-3 or TRBV12-4 and TRBJ1-3; 7 nucleotides match TRBD1. The junction had 11 bases not matched to a gene; V was cut back by 7 bases and J by 5 bases. The CDR3 consists of 15 residues. CDR3 coding DNA: TGTGCCAGCAAACACAGGGGTTCAGAAAGAAACACCATATATTTT. Its protein is CASKHRGSERNTIYF.

This rearrangement joins TRBV24-1 to TRBJ1-3; 7 nucleotides align to TRBD1. The CDR3 is made up of 13 amino acids. Germline loops: CDR1 KGHDR, CDR2 SFDVKD. The J segment lost 2 bases and the V segment lost 7 bases, leaving 1 base of the junction unmatched. This CDR3 reads CATSGTAGNTIYF. CDR3 in DNA: TGTGCCACCAGCGGGACAGCTGGAAACACCATATATTTT.

This clonotype was seen repeatedly, ten times or more. This rearrangement joins TRBV6-2 or TRBV6-3 to TRBJ2-6, with 10 bases fitting TRBD1. The V gene's germline CDR1 is MNHEY and CDR2 SVGEGT. Trimming took 4 bases from V and 9 from J; bases not matched to a gene: 6. This CDR3 region has 15 residues. The CDR3 DNA reads as TGTGCCAGCAGTTCCCGGACAGGGGGAGTCAACGTCCTGACTTTC. This gives the protein CASSSRTGGVNVLTF.

This clonotype was counted a few times. At one of its ends the junction is not consistent with the germline gene, which may arise from a read error. The genes are TRBV20-1 and TRBJ1-3; D might be TRBD1 (5 bases). From germline, CDR1 is DFQATT and CDR2 SNEGSKA (reference sequence). This CDR3 contains 11 residues. CDR3 DNA: TGCAGTGCTAGAGAGGTGGGGGTTAGCGTCTTT. Protein: CSAREVGVSVF.